Below, 30 T cell receptor beta chains from the same sample are listed, as sequenced in a study of a mutant IDH1 vaccine in newly diagnosed glioma (dated by TCRdb to about 2021). What this sample's time point label stands for: week 23, last vaccination. Each vaccine dose was 300 ug of a 20-mer mutant IDH1 peptide in Montanide, given subcutaneously with topical imiquimod. Library creation used the immunoSEQ multiplex PCR assay. TCRdb re-hosts the immuneACCESS table, in-frame sequences only. Its copies lack some clones; in the studies checked, an unresolved V gene accounts for under half of them, and the cause for the rest is not known. The sample table contains roughly 43,000 clones; only one count was recorded for roughly 83% of them. The ten largest clones take up about 2.4% of the sample. The antigens for these receptors are not known. The sequencing here drew on PBMCs, taken from a glioma patient whose treatment included an IDH1 peptide vaccine. These receptor sequences come from a woman aged 18 to 35 with glioma. Some clones in this sample may be carry-over from other donors' samples.

J is TRBJ1-1 and V is TRBV6-5; the match to TRBD1 covers 7 bases. Trimming took 2 bases from V and 4 from J; bases not matched to a gene: 4. The CDR3 has 14 amino acids. CDR1 MNHEY and CDR2 SVGAGI come from the germline V gene. The CDR3 nucleotides are TGTGCCAGCAGTTACGCTACAGGGGTCACTGAAGCTTTCTTT. Protein: CASSYATGVTEAFF.

This clone was counted only a few times. This CDR3 reads CARGQGAGNQPQHF. CDR3 nucleotides: TGTGCCAGGGGACAGGGGGCTGGGAATCAGCCCCAGCATTTT. This chain uses TRBV6-1 with TRBJ1-5, with 12 bases aligning to TRBD1. Germline trimming cut 9 bases from V and 4 bases from J; bases unmatched to any gene: 4. The V gene's germline CDR1 is MNHNS and CDR2 SASEGT. The CDR3 consists of 14 residues.

This clone was picked up one time. The chain has TRBV2 and TRBJ1-1; 9 bases line up with TRBD1. This CDR3 has 14 amino acids. Per the germline V gene, CDR1 is SNHLY and CDR2 is FYNNEI. The V segment lost 6 bases and the J segment 1 base; nucleotides outside the gene matches: 3. The CDR3 DNA reads as TGTGCCAGCAGAGAGACAGGGGGGAACACTGAAGCTTTCTTT. This encodes CASRETGGNTEAFF.

V gene TRBV7-2 combines with J gene TRBJ1-3, with TRBD1 identical over 8 bases. V trimming: 1 base; J trimming: 4 bases; junction bases outside the gene matches: 9. The CDR3 covers 17 residues. Germline V gene lookup returns CDR1 SGHTA and CDR2 FQGNSA. The CDR3 sequence: CASSLGGQGAAGNTIYF. As DNA, the CDR3 is TGTGCCAGCAGCTTAGGTGGTCAGGGGGCAGCCGGAAACACCATATATTTT.

J is TRBJ1-3 and V is TRBV7-9; D unresolved. V was shortened by 7 bases and J by 4 bases, with 14 bases between the two germline ends. This CDR3 contains 14 residues. The germline CDR1 and CDR2 sequences are SEHNR and FQNEAQ (reference sequence). DNA of the CDR3: TGTGCCAGCACTGATTACTCTGAAGGAAACACCATATATTTT. Its protein product is CASTDYSEGNTIYF.

The chain links TRBV18 to TRBJ2-7; 8 nucleotides agree with TRBD2. Looked up from germline, CDR1 is KGHSH and CDR2 is LQKENI. The CDR3 has 16 residues. V shed 3 bases and J 2 bases; nucleotides not matched to a gene: 9. The CDR3 region has the DNA TGTGCCAGCTCACCCCTCTCCTCAGCGGGGGCCTACGAGCAGTACTTC. Translating gives CASSPLSSAGAYEQYF.

The chain joins TRBV19 to TRBJ2-1, with a possible D match to TRBD1 (7 bases). The V gene's germline CDR1 is LNHDA and CDR2 SQIVND (reference sequence). The CDR3 loop spans 15 amino acids. The germline V and J ends were trimmed by 1 base and 6 bases, with 13 bases remaining between them. The CDR3 DNA follows: TGTGCCAGTAGTATAGCCCAGGGGGGAGTCAATGAGCAGTTCTTC. Amino acids: CASSIAQGGVNEQFF. The whole variable domain, filled in from reference TRBV19 and TRBJ2-1, reads DGGITQSPKYLFRKEGQNVTLSCEQNLNHDAMYWYRQDPGQGLRLIYYSQIVNDFQKGDIAEGYSVSREKKESFPLTVTSAQKNPTAFYLCASSIAQGGVNEQFFGPGTRLTVL.

The chain couples TRBV5-8 to TRBJ2-2; no clear D. This CDR3 is 12 amino acids long. The V end was cut by 5 bases, the J end by 3 bases, with 5 bases between. Germline-derived CDR1 and CDR2 are SGHTS and YDEGEE. The CDR3 loop is CASSRDTGELFF. The CDR3 DNA follows: TGTGCCAGCAGTAGGGACACCGGGGAGCTGTTTTTT. The complete variable domain, with remaining parts taken from reference TRBV5-8 and TRBJ2-2, reads EAGVTQSPTHLIKTRGQQATLRCSPISGHTSVYWYQQALGLGLQFLLWYDEGEERNRGNFPPRFSGRQFPNYSSELNVNALELEDSALYLCASSRDTGELFFGEGSRLTVL.

This sequence joins TRBV29-1 and TRBJ2-3, with D possibly called TRBD1 or TRBD2 (5 bases each). Trimming removed 3 bases at V and 4 bases at J, with 23 bases between. The CDR3 consists of 17 residues. Germline CDR1 and CDR2: SQVTM and ANQGSEA. Here the CDR3 reads CSVELRDAKGSADTQYF. CDR3 DNA: TGCAGCGTTGAGCTCCGGGACGCGAAGGGTTCAGCAGATACGCAGTATTTT.

The chain employs TRBV5-6 and TRBJ1-2; possible D gene TRBD1, 5 bases. Trimming cost V 5 bases and J 4 bases, with 18 bases left between them. This CDR3 is built from 15 residues. CDR1 SGHDT and CDR2 YYEEEE come from the germline V gene. The DNA for the CDR3 is TGTGCCAGCAGACGCGACGCAGGGACCTCCTATGGCTACACCTTC. Protein: CASRRDAGTSYGYTF.

V and J are TRBV6-5 and TRBJ2-7; TRBD1 agrees at 10 bases. CDR1 is MNHEY, CDR2 SVGAGI, per germline. Trimming cost V 3 bases and J 3 bases; bases outside gene matches: 8. This CDR3 contains 16 residues. As DNA, the CDR3 is TGTGCCAGCAGTTATGGGACAGGGGCCAATATCTACGAGCAGTACTTC. It yields the protein CASSYGTGANIYEQYF.

The chain is built from TRBV6-5 and TRBJ1-2; TRBD1 agrees at 9 bases. The trim removed 2 bases at V and 1 base at J, leaving 5 bases unmatched. This CDR3 has 16 amino acids. Germline CDR1 reads MNHEY; CDR2 reads SVGAGI. DNA of the CDR3: TGTGCCAGCAGTTACGGGGACAGGGAAGATAACTATGGCTACACCTTC. It is translated as CASSYGDREDNYGYTF.

The chain carries TRBV11-2 and TRBJ1-3; TRBD1 is a possible D gene (6 bases). The CDR3 contains 16 residues. CDR1 is SGHAT and CDR2 is FQNNGV in the germline V gene. The V end lost 8 bases, the J end lost 1 base, and 18 bases lay between the germline ends. This CDR3 reads CASASRPGESGNTIYF. Written as DNA, the CDR3 is TGTGCCAGCGCAAGTCGGCCAGGGGAGTCTGGAAACACCATATATTTT.

The chain joins TRBV30 to TRBJ1-5; D is ambiguous. CDR3 length equals 16 residues. Germline V CDR1 and CDR2: GTSNPN, SVGIG (reference sequence). Trimming stripped 0 bases from V and 4 bases from J, with 16 bases between. The CDR3 DNA is TGTGCCTGGAGTGTAAAAGGTCCCGCGGGGAATCAGCCCCAGCATTTT. Protein: CAWSVKGPAGNQPQHF.

This chain uses TRBV19 with TRBJ1-2; no reliable D call. V was cut by 4 bases and J by 4 bases, with 19 bases left in between. Germline loops: CDR1 LNHDA, CDR2 SQIVND (reference sequence). The CDR3 length is 16 residues. The CDR3 DNA follows: TGTGCCAGTAGTACCACGACACCCCTTGGCTCCTATGGCTACACCTTC. It translates to CASSTTTPLGSYGYTF.

V is TRBV6-4 and J is TRBJ2-2; 9 bases align to TRBD2. The CDR3 length is 15 residues. The V segment lost 6 bases and the J segment 3 bases; nucleotides outside the gene matches: 5. Germline lookup yields CDR1 MRHNA and CDR2 SNTAGT. The CDR3 sequence is CASRSLAGYTGELFF. The CDR3, as DNA: TGTGCCAGCAGAAGTCTAGCGGGGTACACCGGGGAGCTGTTTTTT.

The chain couples TRBV6-5 to TRBJ1-3, with D tentatively TRBD1 (5 bases). Germline V gene lookup returns CDR1 MNHEY and CDR2 SVGAGI. The CDR3 runs to 16 residues. V was pared by 4 bases and J by 2 bases, with 15 bases between. The chain's CDR3 is CASSFTPAGPGNTIYF. For the CDR3, the DNA is TGTGCCAGCAGTTTTACACCCGCAGGGCCTGGAAACACCATATATTTT.

The chain is built from TRBV2 and TRBJ1-1; D may be TRBD1 (6 bases). This CDR3 has 13 amino acids. Germline assignment: CDR1 SNHLY and CDR2 FYNNEI. V gave up 8 bases and J gave up 0 bases, with 10 bases separating them. The CDR3 protein is CASSGQMNTEAFF. The CDR3 coding sequence is TGTGCCAGCTCAGGACAGATGAACACTGAAGCTTTCTTT.

The V and J genes are TRBV7-9 and TRBJ2-5, with 16 positions matching TRBD2. There are 16 residues in the CDR3. With V trimmed by 4 bases and J by 5 bases, 4 bases remained unmatched. Per germline, CDR1 SEHNR and CDR2 FQNEAQ (reference sequence). DNA of the CDR3: TGTGCCAGCAGCTCGGGGACTAGCGGGAGGGGGGAGACCCAGTACTTC. Translated, it gives CASSSGTSGRGETQYF.

V usage is TRBV25-1 and J usage is TRBJ2-1, with TRBD1 identical over 8 bases. The CDR3 extends over 15 amino acids. Trimming at V came to 4 bases and at J to 5 bases, leaving 7 bases not matched to a gene. CDR1 MGHDK and CDR2 SYGVNS come from the germline V gene. The CDR3 reads CASSGKGRGHNEQFF. CDR3 DNA: TGTGCCAGCAGTGGTAAGGGCAGGGGGCACAATGAGCAGTTCTTC.

This chain links TRBV4-1 with TRBJ2-3; 9 nucleotides agree with TRBD2. The germline V gene encodes CDR1 MGHRA and CDR2 YSYEKL. Trimming at V came to 8 bases and at J to 2 bases, leaving 5 bases not matched to a gene. The CDR3 consists of 14 residues. The DNA for the CDR3 is TGCGCCAGCGCATTAGCGGGGGACACAGATACGCAGTATTTT. It encodes CASALAGDTDTQYF.

CDR3 DNA sequence: TGTGCCAGCAGCCCGGGACTAGCGGGGAGAACAGATACGCAGTATTTT. It translates to CASSPGLAGRTDTQYF. The rearrangement uses TRBV7-7 and TRBJ2-3; 13 bases map to TRBD2. The germline gives CDR1 SSHAT, CDR2 FNYEAQ (reference sequence). J was trimmed by 3 bases and V by 5 bases; bases with no gene match: 5. CDR3 size: 16 residues.

The chain combines TRBV28 with TRBJ1-1, with D hard to call. Germline CDR1 MDHEN, CDR2 SYDVKM. V was cut by 8 bases and J by 0 bases, with 16 bases left in between. The CDR3 consists of 15 residues. In nucleotides, the CDR3 is TGTGCCAGCCGGGAGGTGGCGACCATGAACACTGAAGCTTTCTTT. Its protein is CASREVATMNTEAFF.

This chain links TRBV27 with TRBJ2-7, with D perhaps matching TRBD2 (5 bases). Trimming removed 4 bases at V and 1 base at J, with 11 bases between. This CDR3 region has 14 residues. CDR1 and CDR2 from the germline V gene are MNHEY and SMNVEV (reference sequence). The CDR3 sequence is CASSSTGRSYEQYF. CDR3 bases: TGTGCCAGCAGTTCCACGGGAAGATCCTACGAGCAGTACTTC.

The chain has TRBV6-5 and TRBJ1-3; D is uncertain. The CDR3 totals 13 residues. Deletions cut 2 bases from V and 4 bases from J, with 6 bases between. Germline loops: CDR1 MNHEY, CDR2 SVGAGI. CDR3 sequence: CASSYDLGNTIYF. Written as DNA, the CDR3 is TGTGCCAGCAGTTACGATCTAGGAAACACCATATATTTT.

The chain uses TRBV28 and TRBJ1-6, with TRBD1 matching 10 bases. Germline-derived CDR1 and CDR2 are MDHEN and SYDVKM. This CDR3 has 17 amino acids. V was pared by 4 bases and J by 7 bases, with 10 bases of the junction left unmatched. Here the CDR3 reads CASSSGRQGARNSPLHF. CDR3 in DNA: TGTGCCAGCAGTTCGGGTAGACAGGGGGCGCGGAATTCACCCCTCCACTTT.

The J gene is TRBJ2-5, the V gene TRBV5-1; D not certain. Per the germline V gene, CDR1 is SGHRS and CDR2 is YFSETQ. The CDR3 contains 14 residues. The ends were cut back, 1 base at V and 5 bases at J, with 12 bases in the middle. The CDR3 region is CASSLRGSGETQYF. The DNA of the CDR3 is TGCGCCAGCAGCTTGCGAGGTAGTGGGGAGACCCAGTACTTC.

This clone was seen a handful of times. CDR3 loop: CASTLRTSTSITQHF. The DNA of the CDR3 is TGTGCCAGCACCCTTCGGACTTCCACCTCTATAACCCAGCATTTT. The gene calls are TRBV6-5 and TRBJ1-5, with D unclear. V dropped 7 bases and J dropped 11 bases, with 24 bases sitting between them. The CDR3 has 15 amino acids. Germline CDR1 reads MNHEY; CDR2 reads SVGAGI.

This chain connects TRBV19 to TRBJ2-6; D is perhaps TRBD1 (6 bases). This CDR3 region has 15 residues. The germline V gene has CDR1 LNHDA and CDR2 SQIVND (reference sequence). Trimming shortened V by 3 bases and J by 4 bases, and 10 bases separated the two germline ends. CDR3 sequence: CASSITGLGANVLTF. CDR3 sequence (DNA): TGTGCCAGTAGTATCACAGGGCTCGGGGCCAACGTCCTGACTTTC.

V usage is TRBV9 and J usage is TRBJ2-1; 9 nucleotides match TRBD1. The length of the CDR3 is 16 residues. Per germline, CDR1 SGDLS and CDR2 YYNGEE. Germline trimming cut 1 base from V and 8 bases from J; bases unmatched to any gene: 10. The DNA for the CDR3 is TGTGCCAGCAGCGTACATCGGGACAGGGCTAGCGATGAGCAGTTCTTC. Protein sequence: CASSVHRDRASDEQFF.